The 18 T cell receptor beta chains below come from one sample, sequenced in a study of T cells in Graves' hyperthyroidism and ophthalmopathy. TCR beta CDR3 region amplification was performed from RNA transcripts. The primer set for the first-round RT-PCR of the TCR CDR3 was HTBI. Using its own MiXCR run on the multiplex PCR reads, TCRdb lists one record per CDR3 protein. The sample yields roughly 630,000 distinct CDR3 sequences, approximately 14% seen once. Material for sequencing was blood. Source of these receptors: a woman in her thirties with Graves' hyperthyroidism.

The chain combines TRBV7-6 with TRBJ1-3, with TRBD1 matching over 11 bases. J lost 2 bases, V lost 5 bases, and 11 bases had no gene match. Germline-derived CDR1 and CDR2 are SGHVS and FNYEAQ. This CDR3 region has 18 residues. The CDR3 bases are TGTGCCAGCAGCCAGTTCTCAGGACAGGGGGCAACTGGAAACACCATATATTTT. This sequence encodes CASSQFSGQGATGNTIYF.

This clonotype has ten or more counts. In DNA, the CDR3 is TGTGCCAGCAGCCCAAAGGTTGGGGACAATAACGGAAAACTGTTTTTT. Translation gives CASSPKVGDNNGKLFF. The chain uses TRBV4-2 and TRBJ1-4; a possible D gene is TRBD1 (6 bases). Trimming shortened V by 4 bases and J by 10 bases, and 22 bases separated the two germline ends. The germline gives CDR1 LGHNA, CDR2 YNFKEQ. This CDR3 has 16 amino acids.

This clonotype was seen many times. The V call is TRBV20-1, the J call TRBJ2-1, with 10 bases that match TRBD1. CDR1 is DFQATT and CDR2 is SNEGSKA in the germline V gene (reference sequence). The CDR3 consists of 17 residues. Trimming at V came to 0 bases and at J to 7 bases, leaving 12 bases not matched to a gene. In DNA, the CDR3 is TGCAGTGCTAGAGATCCCCGGGGGACAGGGGCTAGTAATGAGCAGTTCTTC. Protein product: CSARDPRGTGASNEQFF.

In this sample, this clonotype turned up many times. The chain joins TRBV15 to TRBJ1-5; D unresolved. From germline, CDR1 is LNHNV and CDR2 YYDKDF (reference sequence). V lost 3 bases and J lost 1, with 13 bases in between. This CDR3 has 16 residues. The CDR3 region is CATSSREFSSNQPQHF. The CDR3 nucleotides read TGTGCCACCAGCAGCCGCGAGTTTTCAAGCAATCAGCCCCAGCATTTT.

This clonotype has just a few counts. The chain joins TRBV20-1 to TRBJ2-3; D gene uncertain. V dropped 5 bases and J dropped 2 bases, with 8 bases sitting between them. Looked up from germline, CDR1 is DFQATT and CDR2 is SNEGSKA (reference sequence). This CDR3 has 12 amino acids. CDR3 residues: CSAATNTDTQYF. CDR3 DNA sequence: TGCAGTGCTGCGACAAACACAGATACGCAGTATTTT.

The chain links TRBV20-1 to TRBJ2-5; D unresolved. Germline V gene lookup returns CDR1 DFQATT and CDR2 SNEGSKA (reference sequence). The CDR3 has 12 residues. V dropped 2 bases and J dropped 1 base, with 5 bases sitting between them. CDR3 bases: TGCAGTGCTAGAAGGGTCCAAGAGACCCAGTACTTC. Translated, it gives CSARRVQETQYF.

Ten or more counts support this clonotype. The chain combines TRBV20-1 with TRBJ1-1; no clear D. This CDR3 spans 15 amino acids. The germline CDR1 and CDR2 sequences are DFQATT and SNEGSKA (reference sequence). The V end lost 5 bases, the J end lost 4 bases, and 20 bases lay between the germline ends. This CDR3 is CSAHVGVRGVTEAFF. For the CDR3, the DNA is TGCAGTGCTCACGTCGGGGTCCGTGGTGTCACTGAAGCTTTCTTT.

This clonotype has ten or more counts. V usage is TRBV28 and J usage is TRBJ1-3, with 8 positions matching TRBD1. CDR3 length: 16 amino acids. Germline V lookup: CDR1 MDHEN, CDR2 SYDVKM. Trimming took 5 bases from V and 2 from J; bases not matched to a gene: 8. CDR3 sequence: CASSPPIQGAGNTIYF. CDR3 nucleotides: TGTGCCAGCAGTCCGCCGATACAGGGGGCTGGAAACACCATATATTTT.

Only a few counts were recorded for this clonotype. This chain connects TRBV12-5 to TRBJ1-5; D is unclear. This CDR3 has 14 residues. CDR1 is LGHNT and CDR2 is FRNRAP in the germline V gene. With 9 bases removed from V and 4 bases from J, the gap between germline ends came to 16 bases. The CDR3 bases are TGTGCTAGCCAAGAGTCCCTACGTAATCAGCCCCAGCATTTT. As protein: CASQESLRNQPQHF.

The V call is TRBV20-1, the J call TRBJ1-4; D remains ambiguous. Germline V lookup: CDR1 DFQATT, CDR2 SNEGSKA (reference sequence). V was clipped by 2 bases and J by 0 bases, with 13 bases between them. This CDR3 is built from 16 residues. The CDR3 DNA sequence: TGCAGTGCTAGACCAGTACAGACTGCAACTAATGAAAAACTGTTTTTT. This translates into CSARPVQTATNEKLFF.

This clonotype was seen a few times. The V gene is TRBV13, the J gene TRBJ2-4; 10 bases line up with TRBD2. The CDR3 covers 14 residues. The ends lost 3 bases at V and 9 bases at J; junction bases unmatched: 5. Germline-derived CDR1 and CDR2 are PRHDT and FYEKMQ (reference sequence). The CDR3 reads CASSLEASGGIQYF. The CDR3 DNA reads TGTGCCAGCAGCTTGGAGGCTAGCGGGGGCATTCAGTACTTC. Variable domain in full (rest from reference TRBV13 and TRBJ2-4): AAGVIQSPRHLIKEKRETATLKCYPIPRHDTVYWYQQGPGQDPQFLISFYEKMQSDKGSIPDRFSAQQFSDYHSELNMSSLELGDSALYFCASSLEASGGIQYFGAGTRLSVL.

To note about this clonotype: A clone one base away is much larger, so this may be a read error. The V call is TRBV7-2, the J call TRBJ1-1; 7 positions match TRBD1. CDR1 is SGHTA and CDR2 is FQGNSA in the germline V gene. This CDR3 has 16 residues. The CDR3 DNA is TGTGCCAGCAGCTTAACAGGACAGGCCGATTACACTGAAACTTTCTTT. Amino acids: CASSLTGQADYTETFF. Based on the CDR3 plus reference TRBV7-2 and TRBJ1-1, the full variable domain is GAGVSQSPSNKVTEKGKDVELRCDPISGHTALYWYRQSLGQGLEFLIYFQGNSAPDKSGLPSDRFSAERTGGSVSTLTIQRTQQEDSAVYLCASSLTGQADYTETFFGQGTRLTVV.

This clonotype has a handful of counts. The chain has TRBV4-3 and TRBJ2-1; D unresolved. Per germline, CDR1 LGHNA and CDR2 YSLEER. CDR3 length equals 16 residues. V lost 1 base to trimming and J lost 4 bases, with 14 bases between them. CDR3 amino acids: CASSQVARALYNEQFF. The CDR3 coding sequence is TGCGCCAGCAGCCAAGTTGCCCGGGCACTATACAATGAGCAGTTCTTC.

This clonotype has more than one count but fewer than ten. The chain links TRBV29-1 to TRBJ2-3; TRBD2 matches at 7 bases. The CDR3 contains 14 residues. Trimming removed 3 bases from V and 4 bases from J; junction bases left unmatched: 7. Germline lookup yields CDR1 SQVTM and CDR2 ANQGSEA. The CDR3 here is CSVDGLADADTQYF. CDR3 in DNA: TGCAGCGTTGATGGGCTAGCGGACGCAGATACGCAGTATTTT.

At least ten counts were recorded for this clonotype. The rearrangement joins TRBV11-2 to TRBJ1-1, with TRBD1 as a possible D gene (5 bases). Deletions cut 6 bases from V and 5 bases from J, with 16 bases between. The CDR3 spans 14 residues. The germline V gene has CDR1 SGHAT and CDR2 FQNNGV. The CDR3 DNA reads TGTGCCAGCAGGTCCCAGGGAGAGAGGACTGAAGCTTTCTTT. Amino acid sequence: CASRSQGERTEAFF.

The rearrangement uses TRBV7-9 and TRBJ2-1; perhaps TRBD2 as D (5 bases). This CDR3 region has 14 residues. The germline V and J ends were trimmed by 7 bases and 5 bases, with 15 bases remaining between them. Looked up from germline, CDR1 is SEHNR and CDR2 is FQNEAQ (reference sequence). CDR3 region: CASKQTSGDNEQFF. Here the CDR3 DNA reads TGTGCCAGCAAACAGACAAGCGGTGACAATGAGCAGTTCTTC.

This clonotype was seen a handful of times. In DNA form, the CDR3 reads TGTGCCAGTAGTATCGGAGAGAATGAGCAGTTCTTC. As protein: CASSIGENEQFF. The rearrangement joins TRBV19 to TRBJ2-1; unclear D gene. The CDR3 runs 12 residues. The germline CDR1 and CDR2 sequences are LNHDA and SQIVND (reference sequence). Trimming shortened V by 3 bases and J by 7 bases, and 7 bases separated the two germline ends.

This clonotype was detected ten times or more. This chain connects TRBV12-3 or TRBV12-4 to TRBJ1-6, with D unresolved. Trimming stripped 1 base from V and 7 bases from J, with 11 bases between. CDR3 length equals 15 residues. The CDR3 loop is CASSLGLSENSPLHF. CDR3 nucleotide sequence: TGTGCCAGCAGTTTAGGACTCTCGGAGAATTCACCCCTCCACTTT.